The clone carrying this TCR beta chain was seen repeatedly, ten times or more. Unmatched junction bases numbered 1, after V lost 1 base and J lost 2 bases. Germline loops: CDR1 DFQATT, CDR2 SNEGSKA (reference sequence). The CDR3 loop spans 13 amino acids. The entry originates in a study of T cells in Graves' hyperthyroidism and ophthalmopathy. Amplification yielded TCR beta CDR3 regions, with RNA transcripts as the source. A first-round RT-PCR of the TCR CDR3 used the HTBI primer set. TCRdb passed the multiplex PCR reads through MiXCR, listing each CDR3 protein once. The data contain about 350,000 distinct CDR3 sequences, 15% to 20% of them seen just once; the ten biggest clones take up 15% to 19%.

Sample: blood. The origin of this receptor is a woman in her thirties or forties with Graves' ophthalmopathy. The chain combines TRBV20-1 with TRBJ2-5; 7 positions match TRBD1. CDR3 sequence reads: CSARGQGQETQYF. The CDR3 bases are TGCAGTGCTAGAGGACAGGGACAAGAGACCCAGTACTTC.